Listed below are T cell receptor beta chains from one sample, sequenced in a study of blood T cell repertoires in COVID-19. Using immunoSEQ multiplex PCR, the repertoire was profiled, and TCRdb retains in-frame clones only, with some absent. The repertoire holds under 250,000 clones, about 84% seen once, with about 4% in the top ten. Sequencing was carried out using PBMCs or T cells enriched from blood (not recorded which). All receptors come from a man in his thirties or forties with acute COVID-19. The CDR3 runs from the conserved cysteine through the conserved F or W. D genes are given only for firm matches. Some rows have no size entry. The others give once, few or many, or a class for an expanded clone.

size: -
D: -
J: TRBJ1-1
V: TRBV19
DNA: TGTGCCAGTACCATCCAGGGGCGGAGGACTGAAGCTTTCTTT
CDR3: CASTIQGRRTEAFF

size: -
D: TRBD1
J: TRBJ2-1
V: TRBV3-1/TRBV3-2
DNA: TGTGCCAGCAGCCAAGCAGGGGGCGCCGAGAATGAGCAGTTCTTC
CDR3: CASSQAGGAENEQFF

size: -
D: TRBD2
J: TRBJ2-3
V: TRBV4-1
DNA: TGCGCCAGCAGCCAAGATGGGCTAGCGGGGACTGGAGGGTATTTT
CDR3: CASSQDGLAGTGGYF

size: -
D: TRBD2
J: TRBJ2-7
V: TRBV5-1
DNA: TGCGCCAGCAGCTTGGATCCGGGACTAGCGGGGGGGCAGTACTTC
CDR3: CASSLDPGLAGGQYF

size: few
D: -
J: TRBJ1-6
V: TRBV5-1
DNA: TGCGCCAGCAGCGCCTCCGGGAGCTCCTATAATTCACCCCTCCACTTT
CDR3: CASSASGSSYNSPLHF

size: few
D: -
J: TRBJ1-2
V: TRBV29-1
DNA: TGCAGCGTTGACAGGGCATATGGCTACACCTTC
CDR3: CSVDRAYGYTF

size: -
D: -
J: TRBJ2-7
V: TRBV30
DNA: TGTGCCTGGAGTGATCAGGGGCCGTACGAGCAGTACTTC
CDR3: CAWSDQGPYEQYF

size: -
D: -
J: TRBJ1-4
V: TRBV19
DNA: TGTGCCAGTAGTCTAGGACAGAAAAATGAAAAACTGTTTTTT
CDR3: CASSLGQKNEKLFF

size: many
D: -
J: TRBJ2-7
V: TRBV19
DNA: TGTGCCAGCTCAGACCAGGACTACGAGCAGTACTTC
CDR3: CASSDQDYEQYF

size: -
D: TRBD1
J: TRBJ2-3
V: TRBV5-1
DNA: TGCGCCAGCCGACAGGGGCGAGGAGATACGCAGTATTTT
CDR3: CASRQGRGDTQYF

size: once
D: -
J: TRBJ2-7
V: TRBV6-5
DNA: TGTGCCAGCAGTTACTCCGGACAGTCTAGTGAGCAGTACTTC
CDR3: CASSYSGQSSEQYF

size: -
D: TRBD1
J: TRBJ1-1
V: TRBV19
DNA: TGTGCCAGTCTAAAGGGACAGCCGAACACTGAAGCTTTCTTT
CDR3: CASLKGQPNTEAFF

size: -
D: TRBD1
J: TRBJ1-1
V: TRBV5-1
DNA: TGCGCCAGCAGCTTGGAGACAGGGTACACTGAAGCTTTCTTT
CDR3: CASSLETGYTEAFF

size: -
D: TRBD2
J: TRBJ2-3
V: TRBV9
DNA: TGTGCCAGCAGCGTAAGGCTAGCGGGGGCTCAAGATACGCAGTATTTT
CDR3: CASSVRLAGAQDTQYF

size: few
D: -
J: TRBJ1-2
V: TRBV5-5
DNA: TGTGCCAGCACCGAAACGACACTCGGTGGCTACACCTTC
CDR3: CASTETTLGGYTF

size: -
D: TRBD1
J: TRBJ1-2
V: TRBV5-5
DNA: TGTGCCAGCCACCCACCGGGACAGGGAGCGTATGGCTACACCTTC
CDR3: CASHPPGQGAYGYTF

size: -
D: -
J: TRBJ1-1
V: TRBV11-2
DNA: TGTGCCAGCAGCTTCGACGATCTTGGACAGTTGAACACTGAAGCTTTCTTT
CDR3: CASSFDDLGQLNTEAFF

size: -
D: -
J: TRBJ1-1
V: TRBV6-5
DNA: TGTGCCACCATGAGAGGTACAGCTTTCTTT
CDR3: CATMRGTAFF

size: few
D: -
J: TRBJ1-1
V: TRBV4-1
DNA: TGCGCCAGCAGCCAAGTCATGGGACAATCGAACACTGAAGCTTTCTTT
CDR3: CASSQVMGQSNTEAFF

size: -
D: TRBD1
J: TRBJ2-2
V: TRBV10-3
DNA: TGTGCCATCACCGAGGGACAGGGTGACACCGGGGAGCTGTTTTTT
CDR3: CAITEGQGDTGELFF

size: -
D: TRBD1
J: TRBJ2-7
V: TRBV18
DNA: TGTGCCAGCTCACCAAGGACAGGGAACGAGCAGTACTTC
CDR3: CASSPRTGNEQYF

size: -
D: TRBD1
J: TRBJ1-1
V: TRBV2
DNA: TGTGCCAGCAGGGTACAGGGGGCGGGCACTGAAGCTTTCTTT
CDR3: CASRVQGAGTEAFF

size: -
D: TRBD2
J: TRBJ2-2
V: TRBV7-6
DNA: TGTGCCACCAGAACTAGCGGGGGGGCCGGCGGGGAGCTGTTTTTT
CDR3: CATRTSGGAGGELFF

size: -
D: -
J: TRBJ1-2
V: TRBV11-2
DNA: TGTGCCAGCAGCCCGGATGGGGGGGGCAGGAACTATGGCTACACCTTC
CDR3: CASSPDGGGRNYGYTF

size: -
D: -
J: TRBJ1-5
V: TRBV3-1/TRBV3-2
DNA: TGTGCCAGCAGCCCGGAGGGCCCGGGCAATCAGCCCCAGCATTTT
CDR3: CASSPEGPGNQPQHF

size: -
D: -
J: TRBJ1-6
V: TRBV28
DNA: TGTGCCAGCAGTTTAAACGGGTCACCCCTCCACTTT
CDR3: CASSLNGSPLHF

size: once
D: -
J: TRBJ2-2
V: TRBV27
DNA: TGTGCCAGCAGTTTAAGTCCAGGTGGGACCGGGGAGCTGTTTTTT
CDR3: CASSLSPGGTGELFF

size: -
D: -
J: TRBJ1-6
V: TRBV7-3
DNA: TGTGCCAGCAGCTTACTGACAGATTCACCCCTCCACTTT
CDR3: CASSLLTDSPLHF

size: few
D: TRBD1
J: TRBJ1-3
V: TRBV10-2
DNA: TGCGCCAGTCGCCAGGGACAGTCGGGAGGAAACACCATATATTTT
CDR3: CASRQGQSGGNTIYF

size: -
D: -
J: TRBJ1-1
V: TRBV25-1
DNA: TGTGCCAGCCGGGAGGACGGATTGAACACTGAAGCTTTCTTT
CDR3: CASREDGLNTEAFF

size: -
D: -
J: TRBJ1-3
V: TRBV28
DNA: TGTGCCAGCAGTTTGACAATGAGCTCTGGAAACACCATATATTTT
CDR3: CASSLTMSSGNTIYF

size: -
D: TRBD1
J: TRBJ2-7
V: TRBV28
DNA: TGTGCCAGCAGTTTCTCGGGACAGGGGGGCGACGAGCAGTACTTC
CDR3: CASSFSGQGGDEQYF

size: once
D: TRBD1
J: TRBJ1-3
V: TRBV6-2/TRBV6-3
DNA: TGTGCCAGCAGCCCCGGGACAGTAGCGGGAAACACCATATATTTT
CDR3: CASSPGTVAGNTIYF

size: -
D: -
J: TRBJ1-1
V: TRBV11-3
DNA: TGTGCCAGCAGCTCACTCCGGGGAGAAGCTTTCTTT
CDR3: CASSSLRGEAFF

size: -
D: TRBD1
J: TRBJ1-6
V: TRBV2
DNA: TGTGCCAGCAGTGAGGGGACAGCCAATTCACCCCTCCACTTT
CDR3: CASSEGTANSPLHF

size: few
D: TRBD2
J: TRBJ2-3
V: TRBV6-4
DNA: TGTGCCAGCAGTGACTCAGCGGGGGGGCAGGATACGCAGTATTTT
CDR3: CASSDSAGGQDTQYF

size: -
D: -
J: TRBJ1-1
V: TRBV7-9
DNA: TGTGCCAGCAGCTCAGGACAGACGAACACTGAAGCTTTCTTT
CDR3: CASSSGQTNTEAFF

size: -
D: -
J: TRBJ2-1
V: TRBV19
DNA: TGTGCCAGTCGCAGGGGAAACAATGAGCAGTTCTTC
CDR3: CASRRGNNEQFF

size: -
D: -
J: TRBJ1-2
V: TRBV4-1
DNA: TGCGCCAGCAGCCAAGGGGCCGGTCCCGCCTATGGCTACACCTTC
CDR3: CASSQGAGPAYGYTF